The 30 T cell receptor beta chains below were found in one sample sequenced in a study of cytomegalovirus exposure and HLA in healthy donors (dated by TCRdb to the late 2010s). Libraries were prepared through the immunoSEQ multiplex PCR assay. For the multiplex PCR, a mixture combining 60 forward primers for TCR Vbeta segments and 13 reverse primers for TCR Jbeta segments was used. TCRdb carries this immuneACCESS record with in-frame sequences only. Its versions omit some clonotypes, under half of them owing to an unresolved V gene in the studies checked, with the rest unexplained. In this sample's table one finds some 120,000 clones. Roughly 2% of the sample is held by the ten biggest clonotypes. Sample: PBMCs. These receptors came from a woman aged 55 to 70 in good health and CMV-seronegative.

Details on this clone: The germline gene is not matched at one end of the junction; a read error may be the cause. The chain carries TRBV18 and TRBJ2-7; the match to TRBD1 covers 10 bases. This CDR3 comprises 17 residues. Germline CDR1 reads KGHSH; CDR2 reads LQKENI. The CDR3 here is CASSLYFPGQGSSEQYF. CDR3 nucleotide sequence: TGTGCCAGCTCACTCTACTTTCCGGGACAGGGGTCCTCCGAGCAGTACTTC.

This chain links TRBV7-9 with TRBJ1-5; D is uncertain. From germline, CDR1 is SEHNR and CDR2 FQNEAQ (reference sequence). The V end lost 4 bases, the J end lost 1 base, and 17 bases lay between the germline ends. There are 17 residues in the CDR3. The CDR3 nucleotides read TGTGCCAGCAGCTCATCACTGCCGGGGATGAGCAATCAGCCCCAGCATTTT. Translating it yields CASSSSLPGMSNQPQHF.

The rearrangement uses TRBV9 and TRBJ1-5; TRBD1 agrees at 7 bases. Germline V gene lookup returns CDR1 SGDLS and CDR2 YYNGEE. The trim removed 1 base at V and 0 bases at J, leaving 10 bases unmatched. There are 18 residues in the CDR3. CDR3 DNA sequence: TGTGCCAGCAGCGTAAAGGACAGGTGGGGGGATAGCAATCAGCCCCAGCATTTT. Protein product: CASSVKDRWGDSNQPQHF. The variable domain in full, with the rest retrieved from reference TRBV9 and TRBJ1-5, is DSGVTQTPKHLITATGQRVTLRCSPRSGDLSVYWYQQSLDQGLQFLIQYYNGEERAKGNILERFSAQQFPDLHSELNLSSLELGDSALYFCASSVKDRWGDSNQPQHFGDGTRLSIL.

The chain uses TRBV18 and TRBJ2-6; D gene uncertain. The CDR3 is 19 amino acids. Germline V gene sequence: CDR1 KGHSH, CDR2 LQKENI. Trimming took off 1 base at V and 2 bases at J, with 18 bases between the two ends. CDR3 bases: TGTGCCAGCTCACCACTCGGAGTGGTAGAAATCCCTGGGGCCAACGTCCTGACTTTC. It specifies CASSPLGVVEIPGANVLTF.

The DNA of the CDR3 is TGTGCCACAGGACTAGCGGGGGGGATGGATACGCAGTATTTT. Its translation: CATGLAGGMDTQYF. The chain is built from TRBV6-1 and TRBJ2-3; 15 positions agree with TRBD2. V trimming: 10 bases; J trimming: 6 bases; junction bases outside the gene matches: 5. The CDR3 contains 14 residues. Germline lookup yields CDR1 MNHNS and CDR2 SASEGT.

The chain couples TRBV27 to TRBJ2-1; 10 nucleotides agree with TRBD2. Germline-derived CDR1 and CDR2 are MNHEY and SMNVEV (reference sequence). V was clipped by 3 bases and J by 8 bases; unmatched bases: 7. The CDR3 runs 15 residues. The CDR3 nucleotides read TGTGCCAGCAGTTTGGGACTAGCGTCTTCCTATGAGCAGTTCTTC. Translation: CASSLGLASSYEQFF.

The J gene is TRBJ2-2, the V gene TRBV7-9; TRBD2 is a possible D gene (6 bases). This CDR3 comprises 14 residues. Germline-derived CDR1 and CDR2 are SEHNR and FQNEAQ (reference sequence). Trimming took off 11 bases at V and 5 bases at J, with 18 bases between the two ends. CDR3 in amino acids: CAEAGQGDTGELFF. The CDR3 bases are TGTGCCGAGGCGGGGCAGGGAGATACCGGGGAGCTGTTTTTT.

This sequence joins TRBV15 and TRBJ1-2, with D uncertain. The V end was cut by 1 base, the J end by 0 bases, with 9 bases between. The CDR3 spans 15 residues. Germline V lookup: CDR1 LNHNV, CDR2 YYDKDF (reference sequence). The CDR3 DNA reads as TGTGCCACCAGCAGAGGAGGGTACACTAACTATGGCTACACCTTC. It is translated as CATSRGGYTNYGYTF.

The chain is built from TRBV18 and TRBJ1-1; no clear D gene. CDR3 length: 14 residues. Germline CDR1 KGHSH, CDR2 LQKENI. Between the trimmed V and J ends, which lost 2 bases and 3 bases, there was a span of 10 bases. The CDR3, as DNA: TGTGCCAGCTCACCAAGACCCGGGGACACTGAAGCTTTCTTT. Protein product: CASSPRPGDTEAFF. Using reference TRBV18 and TRBJ1-1 for the parts outside the CDR3, the full variable domain is NAGVMQNPRHLVRRRGQEARLRCSPMKGHSHVYWYRQLPEEGLKFMVYLQKENIIDESGMPKERFSAEFPKEGPSILRIQQVVRGDSAAYFCASSPRPGDTEAFFGQGTRLTVV.

This chain uses TRBV27 with TRBJ2-7; maybe TRBD2 (5 bases). This CDR3 is 15 amino acids long. CDR1 is MNHEY, CDR2 SMNVEV, per germline (reference sequence). V lost 3 bases and J 2 bases, leaving 14 bases between the germline ends. Written as DNA, the CDR3 is TGTGCCAGCAGTTTTAACGGGGTTGGGGCCTACGAGCAGTACTTC. Translated: CASSFNGVGAYEQYF.

The J gene is TRBJ1-1, the V gene TRBV5-4; 7 bases are a match to TRBD1. The CDR3 has 13 residues. Germline V gene data show CDR1 as SGHNT and CDR2 as YYREEE (reference sequence). Trimming at V came to 4 bases and at J to 7 bases, leaving 7 bases not matched to a gene. CDR3 residues: CASSPGQRIEAFF. The CDR3 DNA reads TGTGCCAGCAGCCCGGGACAGAGAATTGAAGCTTTCTTT.

This sequence joins TRBV7-9 and TRBJ2-6; 9 bases align to TRBD1. J was trimmed by 2 bases and V by 6 bases; bases with no gene match: 8. The CDR3 is made up of 17 amino acids. Germline CDR1 is SEHNR and CDR2 is FQNEAQ (reference sequence). CDR3 protein: CASSRGTGMTGANVLTF. DNA for the CDR3: TGTGCCAGCAGTCGAGGGACAGGGATGACTGGGGCCAACGTCCTGACTTTC.

V is TRBV6-5 and J is TRBJ2-3; TRBD2 matches at 10 bases. The germline V gene encodes CDR1 MNHEY and CDR2 SVGAGI. The CDR3 totals 16 residues. J was trimmed by 4 bases and V by 2 bases; bases with no gene match: 6. The CDR3 is CASSYTERGGPDTQYF. The CDR3 DNA is TGTGCCAGCAGTTACACAGAGCGGGGGGGTCCAGATACGCAGTATTTT.

The V call is TRBV27, the J call TRBJ2-3; 10 bases fit TRBD2. In germline, CDR1 is MNHEY, CDR2 SMNVEV (reference sequence). CDR3 size: 16 residues. After removal of 0 bases from V and 4 bases from J, the junction contained 4 bases not matched to a gene. The CDR3 is CASSLSSSGRPDTQYF. The CDR3 DNA reads TGTGCCAGCAGTTTATCTTCTAGCGGGAGACCAGATACGCAGTATTTT.

This sequence joins TRBV4-1 and TRBJ1-2; D not resolved. The V gene's germline CDR1 is MGHRA and CDR2 YSYEKL. Trimming cost V 5 bases and J 2 bases, with 6 bases left between them. This CDR3 region has 12 residues. In DNA form, the CDR3 reads TGCGCCAGCAGCGAGGAGAACTATGGCTACACCTTC. Amino acids: CASSEENYGYTF.

CDR3 in amino acids: CASSLGRIYNEQFF. DNA of the CDR3: TGCGCCAGCAGCTTGGGGCGGATATACAATGAGCAGTTCTTC. The chain joins TRBV5-1 to TRBJ2-1; D is unresolved. Germline CDR1 reads SGHRS; CDR2 reads YFSETQ. This CDR3 spans 14 amino acids. V dropped 0 bases and J dropped 4 bases, with 8 bases sitting between them.

The chain combines TRBV5-1 with TRBJ2-5; 9 nucleotides line up with TRBD1. V gave up 4 bases and J gave up 4 bases; unmatched junction bases: 5. The CDR3 consists of 14 residues. Germline lookup yields CDR1 SGHRS and CDR2 YFSETQ. CDR3 loop: CASSTTGGGETQYF. The CDR3 nucleotides read TGCGCCAGCAGCACGACAGGGGGGGGAGAGACCCAGTACTTC.

The gene calls are TRBV5-1 and TRBJ2-7, with 7 bases matching TRBD2. The J segment lost 3 bases and the V segment lost 4 bases, leaving 10 bases of the junction unmatched. The CDR3 has 15 residues. From germline, CDR1 is SGHRS and CDR2 YFSETQ. In DNA, the CDR3 is TGCGCCAGCAGCAATGACGGACTAGGGGACTACGAGCAGTACTTC. Translated, it gives CASSNDGLGDYEQYF.

The chain carries TRBV4-2 and TRBJ2-1; 8 bases agree with TRBD1. The length of the CDR3 is 15 residues. The germline V gene has CDR1 LGHNA and CDR2 YNFKEQ. Trimming at V came to 1 base and at J to 6 bases, leaving 5 bases not matched to a gene. The CDR3: CASSQGQGALNEQFF. In DNA form, the CDR3 reads TGTGCCAGCAGCCAAGGGCAGGGGGCCCTCAATGAGCAGTTCTTC.

The V gene is TRBV6-5, the J gene TRBJ1-1, with D uncertain. Trimming removed 2 bases at V and 4 bases at J, with 8 bases between. The germline gives CDR1 MNHEY, CDR2 SVGAGI. The CDR3 consists of 13 residues. This CDR3 reads CASSYRGGTEAFF. In DNA form, the CDR3 reads TGTGCCAGCAGTTACCGGGGAGGCACTGAAGCTTTCTTT.

This chain joins TRBV4-1 and TRBJ1-5; D call uncertain. The CDR3 totals 15 residues. In germline, CDR1 is MGHRA, CDR2 YSYEKL. Trimming cost V 2 bases and J 7 bases, with 15 bases left between them. CDR3: CASSQFQAAQQPQHF. DNA for the CDR3: TGCGCCAGCAGCCAATTTCAGGCAGCCCAACAGCCCCAGCATTTT.

V usage is TRBV2 and J usage is TRBJ2-7; D possibly corresponds to TRBD2 (5 bases). This CDR3 comprises 17 residues. Looked up from germline, CDR1 is SNHLY and CDR2 is FYNNEI. Between the trimmed V and J ends, which lost 3 bases and 1 base, there was a span of 19 bases. In DNA form, the CDR3 reads TGTGCCAGCAGTGAGTCCCTAGCCCTGGACGCTTCCTACGAGCAGTACTTC. It encodes CASSESLALDASYEQYF.

This chain connects TRBV5-1 to TRBJ2-7; maybe TRBD1 (6 bases). CDR3 size: 14 residues. Germline loops: CDR1 SGHRS, CDR2 YFSETQ. Trimming shortened V by 4 bases and J by 2 bases, and 13 bases separated the two germline ends. This CDR3 reads CASSRGQAPYEQYF. CDR3 sequence (DNA): TGCGCCAGCAGCAGGGGACAAGCCCCCTACGAGCAGTACTTC.

The chain couples TRBV7-8 to TRBJ2-7; a possible D gene is TRBD1 (5 bases). Trimming took off 1 base at V and 2 bases at J, with 9 bases between the two ends. This CDR3 is built from 14 residues. Germline CDR1 reads SGHVS; CDR2 reads FQNEAQ. CDR3 sequence: CASSLGGSTYEQYF. The CDR3 nucleotides read TGTGCCAGCAGCTTAGGGGGCAGTACCTACGAGCAGTACTTC. Combining the CDR3 with reference TRBV7-8 and TRBJ2-7 gives the whole variable domain GAGVSQSPRYKVAKRGQDVALRCDPISGHVSLFWYQQALGQGPEFLTYFQNEAQLDKSGLPSDRFFAERPEGSVSTLKIQRTQQEDSAVYLCASSLGGSTYEQYFGPGTRLTVT.

The chain joins TRBV28 to TRBJ1-5; no firm D call. The CDR3 contains 15 residues. Trimming left V 7 bases short and J 0 bases short, with 13 bases between. Per the germline V gene, CDR1 is MDHEN and CDR2 is SYDVKM. CDR3 sequence reads: CASTLTGYSNQPQHF. The DNA of the CDR3 is TGTGCCAGCACTCTGACGGGTTATAGCAATCAGCCCCAGCATTTT.

The J gene is TRBJ1-1, the V gene TRBV4-2; 8 bases are a match to TRBD1. Germline lookup yields CDR1 LGHNA and CDR2 YNFKEQ. After removal of 1 base from V and 0 bases from J, the junction contained 4 bases not matched to a gene. CDR3 length equals 16 residues. CDR3 residues: CASSQVGQGMNTEAFF. The CDR3 DNA reads as TGTGCCAGCAGCCAAGTAGGACAGGGTATGAACACTGAAGCTTTCTTT.

V is TRBV10-3 and J is TRBJ2-1; 7 positions match TRBD2. The germline gives CDR1 ENHRY, CDR2 SYGVKD. V dropped 4 bases and J dropped 5; count of bases not matched to a gene: 8. This CDR3 comprises 15 residues. CDR3 region: CAISGKGTTNNEQFF. The CDR3 nucleotides are TGTGCCATCAGTGGGAAGGGGACTACAAACAATGAGCAGTTCTTC.

V usage is TRBV19 and J usage is TRBJ1-1, with 10 bases that match TRBD1. In germline, CDR1 is LNHDA, CDR2 SQIVND (reference sequence). This CDR3 contains 16 residues. With 4 bases clipped from V and 2 bases from J, the junction kept 7 bases outside the gene matches. CDR3: CASSTRQGAKNTEAFF. DNA for the CDR3: TGTGCCAGTAGTACCCGACAGGGGGCAAAAAACACTGAAGCTTTCTTT. Looking up the rest from reference TRBV19 and TRBJ1-1 gives the full variable domain: DGGITQSPKYLFRKEGQNVTLSCEQNLNHDAMYWYRQDPGQGLRLIYYSQIVNDFQKGDIAEGYSVSREKKESFPLTVTSAQKNPTAFYLCASSTRQGAKNTEAFFGQGTRLTVV.

This chain links TRBV19 with TRBJ1-5, with TRBD1 identical over 7 bases. The V gene's germline CDR1 is LNHDA and CDR2 SQIVND (reference sequence). CDR3 length: 14 amino acids. V shed 2 bases and J 6 bases; nucleotides not matched to a gene: 4. The CDR3 DNA reads TGTGCCAGTAGTATACGGCAGGGGGGTCAGCCCCAGCATTTT. Translated, it gives CASSIRQGGQPQHF. The full variable domain, its missing parts supplied by reference TRBV19 and TRBJ1-5, is DGGITQSPKYLFRKEGQNVTLSCEQNLNHDAMYWYRQDPGQGLRLIYYSQIVNDFQKGDIAEGYSVSREKKESFPLTVTSAQKNPTAFYLCASSIRQGGQPQHFGDGTRLSIL.

V and J are TRBV5-4 and TRBJ2-7; tentatively, D is TRBD2 (5 bases). Looked up from germline, CDR1 is SGHNT and CDR2 is YYREEE (reference sequence). The CDR3 contains 15 residues. The V end lost 4 bases, the J end lost 3 bases, and 17 bases lay between the germline ends. CDR3 loop: CASSQRSGAFYEQYF. CDR3 in DNA: TGTGCCAGCAGCCAGAGGAGCGGAGCCTTCTACGAGCAGTACTTC.